This is a list of T cell receptor beta chains from one sample in a study of cytomegalovirus exposure and HLA in healthy donors. Profiling relied on immunoSEQ multiplex PCR, and the TCRdb table lists in-frame clones only, not all of them. This sample has 210,000 or so clones, with roughly 73% found just once. Sequencing used PBMCs. The receptors shown here come from a boy aged 5-17 years in good health and CMV-seronegative. The CDR3 runs from the conserved cysteine through the conserved F or W. The D gene is left open where the match is weak. Clone size is given for some rows only: seen once, a few or many times, or a class if the clone is expanded.

>.|.|TRBV7-9|TRBJ1-2
TGTTCCGGCCAAGCCCCCAGGGGAAGTGACTATGGCTACACCTTC
CSGQAPRGSDYGYTF
>.|TRBD1|TRBV5-4|TRBJ1-1
TGTGCCAGCACCTTGACAGGGGTAGCCACTGAAGCTTTCTTT
CASTLTGVATEAFF
>.|TRBD1|TRBV11-3|TRBJ2-2
TGTGCCAGCAGCACCAAGGGACAGTTGAACACCGGGGAGCTGTTTTTT
CASSTKGQLNTGELFF
>.|TRBD2|TRBV2|TRBJ2-1
TGTGCCACCGAACGGGGGGGACCCTACAATGAGCAGTTCTTC
CATERGGPYNEQFF
>.|.|TRBV11-2|TRBJ2-7
TGTGCCAGCAGCTTAAATGACAGGCCGGAGCAGTACTTC
CASSLNDRPEQYF
>.|TRBD2|TRBV11-2|TRBJ2-7
TGTGCCAGCAGCCCTATCGGGGGGACCTACGAGCAGTACTTC
CASSPIGGTYEQYF
>.|.|TRBV2|TRBJ1-3
TGTGCCAGCAACTCTGTCTCTGGAAACACCATATATTTT
CASNSVSGNTIYF
>.|TRBD1|TRBV30|TRBJ2-7
TGTGCCTGGAGCGTACGACAGGGGGTCTACGAGCAGTACTTC
CAWSVRQGVYEQYF
>.|.|TRBV7-2|TRBJ2-7
TGTGCCAGCAGCTTAGTCGCCATCAGGGATTACGAGCAGTACTTC
CASSLVAIRDYEQYF
>.|.|TRBV2|TRBJ2-5
TGTGCCAGCAGGCCGGGACTCCGGTGGGGGCAGTACTTC
CASRPGLRWGQYF
>.|TRBD2|TRBV7-7|TRBJ2-5
TGTGCCAGCAGCCCGGGGGGACTAGCGGGACGGGGGGAGACCCAGTACTTC
CASSPGGLAGRGETQYF
>.|TRBD1|TRBV19|TRBJ1-4
TGTGCCAGTAGTGTTGACAGGGAAACAGAAAAACTGTTTTTT
CASSVDRETEKLFF
>.|.|TRBV7-2|TRBJ2-7
TGTGCCAGCAGCTTAGTGAGCCGGAGCTCCTACGAGCAGTACTTC
CASSLVSRSSYEQYF
>.|TRBD2|TRBV10-1|TRBJ2-2
TGCGCCAGCAGTGAGTTCGCGGGGGTGACCGGGGAGCTGTTTTTT
CASSEFAGVTGELFF
>.|.|TRBV30|TRBJ1-6
TGTGCCTGGAGTCGAGGGAAGGGAGGATCACCCCTCCACTTT
CAWSRGKGGSPLHF
>.|TRBD1|TRBV7-2|TRBJ2-7
TGTGCCAGCAGCTCGGACAGGGGGCCCTACGAGCAGTACTTC
CASSSDRGPYEQYF
>.|.|TRBV5-1|TRBJ1-1
TGCGCCAGCAGATTGGAGGTAGCGGTAACTGAAGCTTTCTTT
CASRLEVAVTEAFF
>.|TRBD2|TRBV11-3|TRBJ2-1
TGTGCCAGCAGCCCCTCGGGGGGATACAATGAGCAGTTCTTC
CASSPSGGYNEQFF
>.|TRBD2|TRBV10-2|TRBJ2-7
TGCGCCAGCAGTGAGTATACTAGCGGGGGCATGGAGCAGTACTTC
CASSEYTSGGMEQYF
>.|.|TRBV4-1|TRBJ1-5
TGCGCCAGCAGCGCAAGACAGCATAGCAATCAGCCCCAGCATTTT
CASSARQHSNQPQHF
>once|.|TRBV11-2|TRBJ1-5
TGTGCCAGCAGCTTGGACAGTTTTGAGATAGCGCCCCAGCATTTT
CASSLDSFEIAPQHF
>.|.|TRBV7-9|TRBJ1-6
TGTGCCAGCAGCTTAGGCGGAGTCAATTCACCCCTCCACTTT
CASSLGGVNSPLHF
>few|.|TRBV30|TRBJ1-1
TGTGCCTGGAGTGTACGGGGTTGGGGGCGCGGAACTGAAGCTTTCTTT
CAWSVRGWGRGTEAFF
>.|TRBD1|TRBV7-9|TRBJ1-6
TGTTCCAGCAGCTTTCCTCTGGGACAGGGCGGAAATTCACCCCTCCACTTT
CSSSFPLGQGGNSPLHF
>.|TRBD1|TRBV19|TRBJ2-4
TGTGCCAGCCGTGGACAGGGAGAGAACATTCAGTACTTC
CASRGQGENIQYF
>.|TRBD1|TRBV29-1|TRBJ1-2
TGCAGCGTTGAACCACTCACAGGGGGCAACGGCTACACCTTC
CSVEPLTGGNGYTF
>few|TRBD1|TRBV18|TRBJ1-4
TGTGCCAGCTCACCCGACAGGGGCCGTAATGAAAAACTGTTTTTT
CASSPDRGRNEKLFF
>.|.|TRBV7-3|TRBJ2-4
TGTGCCAGCAGCCGAACTAGCTCCTCGGACATTCAGTACTTC
CASSRTSSSDIQYF
>.|.|TRBV30|TRBJ1-3
TGTGCCTGGAGTGCCTTACACGGAAACACCATATATTTT
CAWSALHGNTIYF
>.|TRBD1|TRBV27|TRBJ1-5
TGTGCCAGCAGTTCCATGGACAGGTTCCACTCCGGCAGCAATCAGCCCCAGCATTTT
CASSSMDRFHSGSNQPQHF
>few|TRBD2|TRBV6-1|TRBJ2-2
TGTGCCAGCAAGACTCTGGGGGGGAAGCTGTTTTTT
CASKTLGGKLFF
>.|.|TRBV6-5|TRBJ2-5
TGTGCCAGCAGAGAACTAGGTCTGCAAGAGACCCAGTACTTC
CASRELGLQETQYF
>.|.|TRBV11-2|TRBJ2-2
TGTGCCAGCAGCTTATTAGAGGTGGGGGAGCTGTTTTTT
CASSLLEVGELFF
>.|TRBD1|TRBV14|TRBJ1-1
TGTGCCAGCAGCCAAACGACAGGGTGGAACACTGAAGCTTTCTTT
CASSQTTGWNTEAFF
>.|TRBD2|TRBV4-1|TRBJ2-7
TGCGCCAGCAGCCCGAGACTAGCGGGAAGCTCCTACGAGCAGTACTTC
CASSPRLAGSSYEQYF
>few|.|TRBV7-9|TRBJ1-1
TGTGCCAGCAGCTTAGACGGAGCCACTGAAGCTTTCTTT
CASSLDGATEAFF
>once|.|TRBV27|TRBJ2-5
TGTGCCAGCAGTGCGTCCTGGGGGGAGGCCGGAGAGACCCAGTACTTC
CASSASWGEAGETQYF
>.|.|TRBV6-6|TRBJ2-7
TGTGCCAGCAGTTCTCCGGGGGCCTACGAGCAGTACTTC
CASSSPGAYEQYF
>once|.|TRBV11-2|TRBJ2-7
TGTGCCAGCAGCTCTTTAATGTCGAGAGGGAAAGGCGAGCAGTACTTC
CASSSLMSRGKGEQYF
>few|.|TRBV6-1|TRBJ1-5
TGTGCCAGCAGTGGAACAGGGCCATCCAGCAATCAGCCCCAGCATTTT
CASSGTGPSSNQPQHF
>.|TRBD1|TRBV7-3|TRBJ1-1
TGTGCCAGCAGCCACGACAGGGCCGATGAAGCTTTCTTT
CASSHDRADEAFF
>.|TRBD1|TRBV7-8|TRBJ1-5
TGTGCCAGCAGCGCAGGACAGGGAAGGACGCTGTATAGCAATCAGCCCCAGCATTTT
CASSAGQGRTLYSNQPQHF
>.|.|TRBV11-2|TRBJ2-4
TGTGCCAGCAGCTTAGTATGGAAGGGGGACAAAAACATTCAGTACTTC
CASSLVWKGDKNIQYF
>.|TRBD1|TRBV7-9|TRBJ1-3
TGTGCCAGCAGCTCCCCTTGGGACAGCGGAAACACCATATATTTT
CASSSPWDSGNTIYF
>.|TRBD2|TRBV28|TRBJ2-3
TGTGCCAGCAGTACGGTGAGCGGGAACAATGCGCAGTATTTT
CASSTVSGNNAQYF
>few|TRBD1|TRBV5-4|TRBJ1-2
TGTGCCAGCAGCTTGGGTCTGGACAGGGGGCCTGGCTACACCTTC
CASSLGLDRGPGYTF